This TCR beta chain was recorded in a study of cytomegalovirus exposure and HLA in healthy donors. Study results and limitations: The study had only CMV serostatus as immune exposure information. Presence/absence results assume similar sequencing depth per donor, which may not hold. A list of more than 150 TCR beta chains associated with cytomegalovirus was given.

The primer mix had 60 Vbeta and 13 Jbeta primers. Only in-frame clones appear in the TCRdb table, and some are missing; sequencing was by immunoSEQ multiplex PCR. This sample contains 65,000 to 95,000 clones. The CDR3 contains 13 residues. CDR1 and CDR2 from the germline V gene are LNHDA and SQIVND (reference sequence). Trimming cost V 10 bases and J 3 bases, with 12 bases left between them. Comments on this clone: Antigen specificity is unknown.

Sequenced sample: PBMCs. The V and J genes are TRBV19 and TRBJ2-2; D is unresolved. This TCR was sampled from a female donor in good health and CMV-seropositive. CDR3 loop: CATGWLHTGELFF. For the CDR3, the DNA is TGTGCCACCGGGTGGCTTCACACCGGGGAGCTGTTTTTT.